This T cell receptor (beta chain) was retrieved from a study of control samples from healthy donors and cancer patients. The CDR3 length is 14 residues. The germline CDR1 and CDR2 sequences are SNHLY and FYNNEI. The germline V and J ends were trimmed by 6 bases and 7 bases, with 15 bases remaining between them. The data were produced by immunoSEQ multiplex PCR, yet TCRdb's version contains in-frame clones alone and is incomplete. The table lists 110,000 to 150,000 clones, just under 95% of them singletons. Material for sequencing was PBMCs. The gene calls are TRBV2 and TRBJ1-4; D call uncertain. The origin of this receptor is a man aged 55 to 70 with colorectal cancer. The CDR3 is CASRIDFGAEKLFF. CDR3 DNA: TGTGCCAGCAGGATAGATTTCGGTGCTGAAAAACTGTTTTTT.